The 23 T cell receptor beta chains presented below share a single source sample, sequenced in a study of cytomegalovirus exposure and HLA in healthy donors. The PCR contained 60 Vbeta and 13 Jbeta primers. Produced via immunoSEQ multiplex PCR; TCRdb's table is partial and in-frame only. Of about 150,000 clones in the sample, about 73% are singletons; the top ten hold approximately 3%. The material sequenced was PBMCs. The receptor source for this set is a woman aged 40-49 years in good health and CMV-seronegative.

V and J are TRBV10-2 and TRBJ2-7; no clear D gene. The V end was cut by 8 bases, the J end by 0 bases, with 14 bases between. CDR3 size: 14 residues. Germline V gene lookup returns CDR1 WSHSY and CDR2 SAAADI. For the CDR3, the DNA is TGCGCCAGCTCTACAGTAGGCCCCTCCTACGAGCAGTACTTC. Encoded protein: CASSTVGPSYEQYF.

The chain is built from TRBV6-4 and TRBJ1-2, with TRBD1 matching over 8 bases. The junction had 6 bases not matched to a gene; V was cut back by 6 bases and J by 6 bases. The CDR3 is 13 amino acids. The germline V gene encodes CDR1 MRHNA and CDR2 SNTAGT. The CDR3 reads CASRGPGGNGYTF. CDR3 in DNA: TGTGCCAGCAGGGGGCCAGGGGGCAATGGCTACACCTTC.

The chain uses TRBV4-1 and TRBJ2-1; D is unresolved. Trimming cost V 4 bases and J 8 bases, with 9 bases left between them. The length of the CDR3 is 12 residues. CDR1 MGHRA and CDR2 YSYEKL come from the germline V gene. CDR3 sequence (DNA): TGCGCCAGCAGCCTCTCAGTCGATGAGCAGTTCTTC. It encodes CASSLSVDEQFF.

The chain couples TRBV2 to TRBJ1-6, with D perhaps TRBD1 (6 bases). Germline CDR1 SNHLY, CDR2 FYNNEI. V lost 2 bases and J 9 bases, leaving 11 bases between the germline ends. The CDR3 totals 14 residues. The CDR3 sequence: CASSETGTFSPLHF. The CDR3 coding sequence is TGTGCCAGCAGTGAAACTGGGACATTTTCACCCCTCCACTTT.

This chain joins TRBV9 and TRBJ1-2; the D gene is possibly TRBD1 (6 bases). The germline CDR1 and CDR2 sequences are SGDLS and YYNGEE. The ends were cut back, 3 bases at V and 7 bases at J, with 22 bases in the middle. The CDR3 length is 16 residues. The CDR3 is CASSERGGQGTFGYTF. The DNA of the CDR3 is TGTGCCAGCAGCGAGAGGGGGGGTCAGGGAACCTTTGGCTACACCTTC.

This rearrangement joins TRBV18 to TRBJ2-1; TRBD1 aligns across 9 bases. V gave up 6 bases and J gave up 10 bases; unmatched junction bases: 10. The germline V gene encodes CDR1 KGHSH and CDR2 LQKENI. The CDR3 sequence is 14 residues long. The CDR3 region is CASSSGQGSIEQFF. The CDR3 DNA is TGTGCCAGCTCTTCGGGACAGGGTTCAATCGAGCAGTTCTTC.

This clone was recorded only once. The V and J genes are TRBV11-3 and TRBJ1-4; D possibly corresponds to TRBD1 (5 bases). CDR1 SGHNT and CDR2 YENEEA come from the germline V gene. This CDR3 region has 18 residues. V was trimmed by 3 bases and J by 3 bases, leaving 20 bases between them. The CDR3 here is CASSFLRRWGRPNEKLFF. CDR3 in DNA: TGTGCCAGCAGCTTCCTTCGACGGTGGGGCCGTCCTAATGAAAAACTGTTTTTT.

The rearrangement joins TRBV2 to TRBJ1-1; perhaps TRBD1 as D (6 bases). The germline V gene has CDR1 SNHLY and CDR2 FYNNEI. This CDR3 spans 15 amino acids. Trimming took 7 bases from V and 0 from J, leaving 15 bases between them. CDR3 loop: CASTAGAPLNTEAFF. The CDR3 DNA reads TGTGCCAGCACCGCAGGGGCGCCCCTGAACACTGAAGCTTTCTTT.

This chain uses TRBV12-5 with TRBJ2-3; 7 bases align to TRBD2. CDR3 length equals 14 residues. Germline values: CDR1 LGHNT, CDR2 FRNRAP. The V and J ends lost 5 bases and 2 bases, in that order; junction bases with no gene match: 4. This CDR3 reads CASGLGLDTDTQYF. The CDR3, as DNA: TGTGCTAGTGGTCTTGGACTAGACACAGATACGCAGTATTTT.

The chain's CDR3 is CASSFDRGYNEQFF. The CDR3 DNA follows: TGTGCCAGCAGTTTCGACAGGGGGTACAATGAGCAGTTCTTC. The V call is TRBV28, the J call TRBJ2-1; 9 positions match TRBD1. The CDR3 contains 14 residues. CDR1 MDHEN and CDR2 SYDVKM come from the germline V gene. Germline trimming cut 3 bases from V and 4 bases from J; bases unmatched to any gene: 1.

The chain links TRBV6-5 to TRBJ2-3; TRBD2 might be the D (6 bases). The V and J ends lost 6 bases and 7 bases respectively, with 14 bases between them. This CDR3 has 13 residues. Germline V CDR1 and CDR2: MNHEY, SVGAGI. This CDR3 is CASRDYPTHTQYF. For the CDR3, the DNA is TGTGCCAGCAGGGACTACCCAACCCATACGCAGTATTTT.

The chain employs TRBV9 and TRBJ2-1; maybe TRBD2 (5 bases). The V gene's germline CDR1 is SGDLS and CDR2 YYNGEE. The V end lost 0 bases, the J end lost 3 bases, and 10 bases lay between the germline ends. This CDR3 spans 15 amino acids. As DNA, the CDR3 is TGTGCCAGCAGCGTAGGTACGGGGATCTACAATGAGCAGTTCTTC. Protein sequence: CASSVGTGIYNEQFF.

The chain couples TRBV7-2 to TRBJ1-2; a possible D gene is TRBD1 (5 bases). Germline CDR1 and CDR2: SGHTA and FQGNSA. V lost 5 bases, J lost 2 bases, and 15 bases lay in between. This CDR3 region has 15 residues. The chain's CDR3 is CASSPWGAGNYGYTF. CDR3 nucleotide sequence: TGTGCCAGCAGCCCGTGGGGCGCCGGGAACTATGGCTACACCTTC.

The chain recombines TRBV4-2 with TRBJ2-1; possibly TRBD1 for D (6 bases). The CDR3 sequence is 14 residues long. Germline V CDR1 and CDR2: LGHNA, YNFKEQ. V was clipped by 4 bases and J by 5 bases, with 12 bases between them. CDR3 DNA sequence: TGTGCCAGCAGCCCCCGGACAGCCAACAATGAGCAGTTCTTC. Translating gives CASSPRTANNEQFF.

This clone was recorded a few times. The J gene is TRBJ1-3, the V gene TRBV28; 9 bases map to TRBD1. V lost 5 bases and J lost 6; bases outside the gene matches: 8. Germline CDR1 reads MDHEN; CDR2 reads SYDVKM. CDR3 size: 15 residues. The CDR3 sequence is CASSNGQGYENTIYF. The CDR3, as DNA: TGTGCCAGCAGTAACGGACAGGGGTACGAAAACACCATATATTTT.

The chain has TRBV5-4 and TRBJ1-2; no reliable D call. In germline, CDR1 is SGHNT, CDR2 YYREEE (reference sequence). CDR3 length equals 14 residues. Trimming took 4 bases from V and 4 from J, leaving 14 bases between them. CDR3 protein: CASSSSFGFYGYTF. The CDR3 bases are TGTGCCAGCAGCAGTTCTTTCGGGTTCTATGGCTACACCTTC. Supplemented by reference TRBV5-4 and TRBJ1-2, the full variable domain reads ETGVTQSPTHLIKTRGQQVTLRCSSQSGHNTVSWYQQALGQGPQFIFQYYREEENGRGNFPPRFSGLQFPNYSSELNVNALELDDSALYLCASSSSFGFYGYTFGSGTRLTVV.

The chain joins TRBV7-2 to TRBJ1-5; unclear D gene. Germline CDR1 is SGHTA and CDR2 is FQGNSA. The CDR3 totals 16 residues. Trimming left V 3 bases short and J 1 base short, with 13 bases between. The CDR3 loop reads CASSLSASSSNQPQHF. CDR3 bases: TGTGCCAGCAGCTTGAGTGCAAGTTCGAGCAATCAGCCCCAGCATTTT. Looking up the rest from reference TRBV7-2 and TRBJ1-5 gives the full variable domain: GAGVSQSPSNKVTEKGKDVELRCDPISGHTALYWYRQSLGQGLEFLIYFQGNSAPDKSGLPSDRFSAERTGGSVSTLTIQRTQQEDSAVYLCASSLSASSSNQPQHFGDGTRLSIL.

The chain carries TRBV19 and TRBJ1-2; TRBD1 matches at 7 bases. Trimming cost V 4 bases and J 4 bases; bases outside gene matches: 18. The CDR3 totals 18 residues. Germline V lookup: CDR1 LNHDA, CDR2 SQIVND (reference sequence). The CDR3 coding sequence is TGTGCCAGTAGTACCGGGACAGTGACATCTTTAGTTGGCTATGGCTACACCTTC. Encoded protein: CASSTGTVTSLVGYGYTF.

The chain employs TRBV13 and TRBJ1-6; D is undetermined. Trimming stripped 5 bases from V and 0 bases from J, with 11 bases between. Germline loops: CDR1 PRHDT, CDR2 FYEKMQ (reference sequence). The CDR3 sequence is 16 residues long. CDR3 sequence reads: CASSRVTFSYNSPLHF. The DNA for the CDR3 is TGTGCCAGCAGCCGAGTGACATTCTCCTATAATTCACCCCTCCACTTT.

This rearrangement joins TRBV6-6 to TRBJ1-1, with D possibly matching TRBD1 (5 bases). The germline V gene has CDR1 MNHNY and CDR2 SVGAGI (reference sequence). The CDR3 is made up of 15 amino acids. The ends were cut back, 5 bases at V and 0 bases at J, with 13 bases in the middle. The chain's CDR3 is CASSRDSLLNTEAFF. The CDR3 DNA reads TGTGCCAGCAGTCGGGACTCTCTTTTGAACACTGAAGCTTTCTTT.

About this clone: Different DNA sequences within this sample yield the same CDR3. The rearrangement links TRBV5-1 to TRBJ2-5, with D possibly TRBD2 on 6 matching bases. Germline CDR1 is SGHRS and CDR2 is YFSETQ. The CDR3 runs to 14 residues. Trimming pared 0 bases from V and 5 bases from J, leaving 11 bases between. The CDR3 sequence is CASSLAGGRETQYF. CDR3 sequence (DNA): TGCGCCAGCAGCTTGGCCGGAGGGAGGGAGACCCAGTACTTC.

The rearrangement joins TRBV29-1 to TRBJ2-7; D uncertain. This CDR3 comprises 11 residues. V lost 2 bases and J 3 bases, leaving 5 bases between the germline ends. The germline gives CDR1 SQVTM, CDR2 ANQGSEA. The chain's CDR3 is CSVEPSYEQYF. The CDR3 DNA sequence: TGCAGCGTTGAACCCAGCTACGAGCAGTACTTC.

The chain employs TRBV6-1 and TRBJ1-5; TRBD1 matches 7 bases. This CDR3 is 14 amino acids long. Germline V gives CDR1 MNHNS, CDR2 SASEGT. The J segment lost 5 bases and the V segment lost 6 bases, leaving 7 bases of the junction unmatched. This chain's CDR3 is CASSPDRNYQPQHF. The CDR3 nucleotides read TGTGCCAGCAGCCCGGACAGGAATTATCAGCCCCAGCATTTT.